The rows below give T cell receptor beta chains drawn from one sample of a study of breast tumors, draining lymph nodes, adjacent tissues. In TCRdb, the multiplex PCR reads were re-called with MiXCR into one record per CDR3 protein. This sample has about 60,000 distinct CDR3 sequences; roughly 59% occur once, and the top ten carry about 19%. Material: breast tumor tissue. The source of these receptors is a female donor with breast cancer. Some clones in this sample may be carry-over from other donors' samples. Both conserved end residues are part of each CDR3. A D gene is named only where the DNA matches it firmly. Size tells how often a clone was seen (once, few, many) or the class of an expanded clone, and some rows leave it out.

clone size | J gene | V gene | D gene | CDR3 DNA | CDR3 protein
many | TRBJ1-6 | TRBV4-1 | TRBD1 | TGCGCCAGCAGCCAAGGACAGGGGTACGCCTATAATTCACCCCTCCACTTT | CASSQGQGYAYNSPLHF
. | TRBJ1-4 | TRBV6-1 | TRBD1 | TGTGCCAGCAGTGGGGACAGGGTCTACAATGAAAAACTGTTCTTT | CASSGDRVYNEKLFF
. | TRBJ2-5 | TRBV24-1 | . | TGTGCCACCGAATCCGGGGCAGGACAAGAGACCCAGTACTTC | CATESGAGQETQYF
. | TRBJ2-3 | TRBV9 | TRBD2 | TGTGCCAGCAGCGTAGAGGGAGGGTCCGGCAATACGCAGTATTTT | CASSVEGGSGNTQYF
many | TRBJ1-5 | TRBV20-1 | TRBD1 | TGCAGTGCCGGGACAGGAAAAAATAGCAATCAGCCCCAGCATTTT | CSAGTGKNSNQPQHF
many | TRBJ2-7 | TRBV10-3 | TRBD2 | TGTGCCATCAGATTAGGCGGGGGGGCAGGTTACGAGCAGTACTTC | CAIRLGGGAGYEQYF
many | TRBJ1-4 | TRBV20-1 | . | TGCAGTGCTAGAGGGGACGGTGAAAAACTGTTTTTT | CSARGDGEKLFF
. | TRBJ1-5 | TRBV20-1 | . | TGCAGCCCGGGTGGACCTCGCAATCAGCCCCAGCATTTT | CSPGGPRNQPQHF
. | TRBJ2-1 | TRBV29-1 | TRBD1 | TGCAGCGTTGAGATATGGGACAGCCGCAATGAGCAGTTCTTC | CSVEIWDSRNEQFF
. | TRBJ2-2 | TRBV2 | . | TGTGCCAGCAGTGAATTTCGGTCAGACACCGGGGAGCTGTTTTTT | CASSEFRSDTGELFF
. | TRBJ1-6 | TRBV20-1 | TRBD1 | TGCAGTGCCTCCGGGACAGGGGGCACTAATTCACCCCTCCACTTT | CSASGTGGTNSPLHF
many | TRBJ2-5 | TRBV18 | . | TGTGCCAGCTCACCACAGGCACCAACAAGGGAGACCCAGTACTTC | CASSPQAPTRETQYF
many | TRBJ2-2 | TRBV6-5 | . | TGTGCCAGCAGTTACTCGCTAAGCCCCCGGGTCGGGGAGCTGTTTTTT | CASSYSLSPRVGELFF
many | TRBJ2-7 | TRBV11-2 | . | TGTGCCAGCAGCCCTAGATCGAGGAATAGCGGCGGTTTCCCCCCTCTTGAGCAGTACTTC | CASSPRSRNSGGFPPLEQYF
. | TRBJ2-7 | TRBV7-2 | TRBD2 | TGTGCCAGCAGCTTGGGCTCAGGGCGGGGGACCGAGCAGTACTTC | CASSLGSGRGTEQYF
. | TRBJ2-3 | TRBV24-1 | TRBD1 | TGTGCCACCAGTGATCCGCGGGACAGGGTAACAGATACGCAGTATTTT | CATSDPRDRVTDTQYF
. | TRBJ2-7 | TRBV20-1 | . | TGCAGTGCTAGACTGTGGGACGGTGATGAGCAGTACTTC | CSARLWDGDEQYF
. | TRBJ2-1 | TRBV20-1 | . | TGCAGTGCTAGAGCAACCGGGCTGGTTAATGAGCAGTTCTTC | CSARATGLVNEQFF
. | TRBJ2-2 | TRBV18 | TRBD2 | TGTGCCAGCTCACCACAGATTAGCGGGACGATCGGGGAGCTGTTTTTT | CASSPQISGTIGELFF
. | TRBJ1-6 | TRBV10-3 | TRBD1 | TGTGCCATCAGTGGGGGACAGGGGTTGGATTCACTCCTCCACTTT | CAISGGQGLDSLLHF
many | TRBJ2-5 | TRBV2 | . | TGTGCCAGCAGTGAAGTGGAGACCCAGTACTTC | CASSEVETQYF
. | TRBJ1-3 | TRBV4-1 | . | TGCGCCAGCAGCCAACAGGGGTCTGGAAACACCATATATTTT | CASSQQGSGNTIYF
once | TRBJ2-7 | TRBV7-2 | . | TGTGCCAGCAGCTTAAGGTTGGCAGGGCCTAGGGGGACGCGACCTCACGAGCAGTACTTC | CASSLRLAGPRGTRPHEQYF
. | TRBJ1-4 | TRBV7-3 | . | TGTGCCAGCAGCCCCCGACAGGAAAGCAACGAAAAACTGTTTTTT | CASSPRQESNEKLFF
. | TRBJ1-2 | TRBV20-1 | . | TGCAGTGCCGAGGGCTCTGGAAACACCTTC | CSAEGSGNTF
. | TRBJ1-5 | TRBV6-5 | . | TGTGCCACAGGGCCAGGGTCCAATCAGCCCCAGCATTTT | CATGPGSNQPQHF
. | TRBJ1-4 | TRBV6-6 | TRBD1 | TGTGCCAGCAGTACGAGCGGGACAGGGTTCGAAAAACCGTTTTTT | CASSTSGTGFEKPFF
. | TRBJ2-1 | TRBV5-1 | TRBD2 | TGCGCCAGCAGTACTAAGCGGGATAGAGGGAATGAGCAGTTCTTC | CASSTKRDRGNEQFF
many | TRBJ2-7 | TRBV20-1 | TRBD1 | TGCAGTGCTAGAGACTCAGGACAGGGGACTCTCTACGAGCAGTACTTC | CSARDSGQGTLYEQYF
. | TRBJ1-3 | TRBV2 | TRBD1 | TGTGCCAGCAGGGGGACAGGGGGCCCTGGAAACACCATATATTTT | CASRGTGGPGNTIYF
. | TRBJ1-1 | TRBV11-2 | . | TGTGCCAGCAGCCCCCAAACAGGGCTAAACACTGAAGCTTTCTTT | CASSPQTGLNTEAFF
. | TRBJ1-4 | TRBV10-2 | . | TGCGCCAGCAGATTCGGATTGAATGAAAAACTGTTTTTT | CASRFGLNEKLFF
many | TRBJ1-4 | TRBV6-1 | . | TGTGCCAGCTGCCGAGGGAGGGTAAAAGAAAAACTGTTTTTT | CASCRGRVKEKLFF
many | TRBJ2-5 | TRBV25-1 | TRBD2 | TGTGCCAGCAGTGAATGGCGACTAGCGGTTTATCAGTACTTC | CASSEWRLAVYQYF
. | TRBJ2-1 | TRBV15 | TRBD2 | TGTGCCACCAGCAGAGATTCGCGACTAGCGGGAAGACACAATGAGCAGTTCTTC | CATSRDSRLAGRHNEQFF
. | TRBJ2-1 | TRBV29-1 | . | TGCAGCGTTGTTTACTACTTAGGGGCGGCTAGCACTGAGCAGTTCTTC | CSVVYYLGAASTEQFF
few | TRBJ1-5 | TRBV15 | . | TGTGCCACCAGCAGGCAGGGTAGCAATCAGCCCCAGCATTTT | CATSRQGSNQPQHF
. | TRBJ1-3 | TRBV20-1 | . | TGCAGTGCCAAAAAAGGGACACGGACACACACCATATATTTT | CSAKKGTRTHTIYF
many | TRBJ2-3 | TRBV5-1 | TRBD2 | TGCGCCAGCAGCTGGGCGGGCGGGCTAGCGGGATTCTCTGGCGATACGCAGTATTTT | CASSWAGGLAGFSGDTQYF
many | TRBJ2-1 | TRBV6-5 | . | TGTGCCAGCAGGCCCGGAGGCGACTACAATGAGCAGTTCTTC | CASRPGGDYNEQFF
many | TRBJ2-2 | TRBV30 | TRBD1 | TGTGCCTGGGATTCCGGGACAGGGAGCACCGGGGAGCTGTTTTTT | CAWDSGTGSTGELFF
many | TRBJ1-1 | TRBV20-1 | TRBD1 | TGCAGTGCTAGAGAGGGTGGGACAGGGGGGAACACTGAAGCTTTCTTT | CSAREGGTGGNTEAFF
. | TRBJ1-4 | TRBV20-1 | TRBD1 | TGCAGTGCTGGACAGGGGCCCTCTAGTGAAAAACTGTTTTTT | CSAGQGPSSEKLFF
many | TRBJ2-7 | TRBV7-8 | TRBD1 | TGTGCCAGCAGCTTAGGGTTGGGACAGGGTCTCTACGAGCAGTACTTC | CASSLGLGQGLYEQYF
. | TRBJ2-3 | TRBV9 | TRBD2 | TGTGCCAGCAGCGCCGGGACTAGCGGCCGCACAGATACGCAGTATTTT | CASSAGTSGRTDTQYF
. | TRBJ2-2 | TRBV7-9 | TRBD2 | TGTGCCAGCAGGCCGTCCGGGGGGGGGAGCACCGGGGAGCTGTTTTTT | CASRPSGGGSTGELFF
many | TRBJ2-3 | TRBV7-2 | TRBD2 | TGTGCCAGCAGCATGGGACTAGACACAGATACGCAGTATTTT | CASSMGLDTDTQYF
many | TRBJ2-7 | TRBV7-2 | . | TGTGCCAGCAGCACCTACTTAACCTACGAGCAGTACTTC | CASSTYLTYEQYF
. | TRBJ2-5 | TRBV4-3 | . | TGCGCCAGCAGCCAAAGAAGACCCGGGCTACTTGAGACCCAGTACTTC | CASSQRRPGLLETQYF
. | TRBJ2-7 | TRBV7-9 | TRBD2 | TGTGCCAGCAGCTGGGGCGTTACGGGGGGCGAGCAGTACTTC | CASSWGVTGGEQYF